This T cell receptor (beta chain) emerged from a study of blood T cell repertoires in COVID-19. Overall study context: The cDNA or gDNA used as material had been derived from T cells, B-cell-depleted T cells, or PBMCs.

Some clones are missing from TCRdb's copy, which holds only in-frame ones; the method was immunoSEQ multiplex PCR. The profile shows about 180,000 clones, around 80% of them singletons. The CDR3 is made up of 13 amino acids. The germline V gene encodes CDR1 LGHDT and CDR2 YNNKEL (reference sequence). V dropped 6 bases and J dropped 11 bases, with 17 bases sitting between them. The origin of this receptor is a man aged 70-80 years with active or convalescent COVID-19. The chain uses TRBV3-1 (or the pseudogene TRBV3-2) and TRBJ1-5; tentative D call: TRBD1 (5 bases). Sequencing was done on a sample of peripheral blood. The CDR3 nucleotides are TGTGCCAGCAGTTTCGGGGGACCGCAGGCCCAGCATTTT. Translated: CASSFGGPQAQHF.